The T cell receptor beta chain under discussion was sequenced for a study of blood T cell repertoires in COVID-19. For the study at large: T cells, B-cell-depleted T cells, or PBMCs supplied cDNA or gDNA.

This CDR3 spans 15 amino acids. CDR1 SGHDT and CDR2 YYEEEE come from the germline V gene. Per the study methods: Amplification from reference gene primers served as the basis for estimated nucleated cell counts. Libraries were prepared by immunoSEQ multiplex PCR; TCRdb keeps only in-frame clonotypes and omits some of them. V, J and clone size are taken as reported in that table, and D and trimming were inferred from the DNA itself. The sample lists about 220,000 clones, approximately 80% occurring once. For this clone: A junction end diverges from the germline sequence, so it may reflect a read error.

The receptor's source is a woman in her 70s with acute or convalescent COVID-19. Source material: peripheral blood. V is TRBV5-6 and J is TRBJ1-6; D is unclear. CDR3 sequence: CASSSLVDYDSPLHF. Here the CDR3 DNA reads TGTGCCAGCAGTTCCCTGGTGGACTATGATTCACCCCTCCACTTT. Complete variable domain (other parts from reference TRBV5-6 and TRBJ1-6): DAGVTQSPTHLIKTRGQQVTLRCSPKSGHDTVSWYQQALGQGPQFIFQYYEEEERQRGNFPDRFSGHQFPNYSSELNVNALLLGDSALYLCASSSLVDYDSPLHFGNGTRLTVT.